These 18 T cell receptor beta chains share one sample of origin, sequenced in a study of blood T cell repertoires in COVID-19. Sequenced by immunoSEQ multiplex PCR; TCRdb stores in-frame clones only, minus some. Of around 150,000 clones in the sample, around 82% were seen once. The specimen sequenced was peripheral blood. These receptors were collected from a woman in her sixties with acute or convalescent COVID-19.

J is TRBJ2-3 and V is TRBV6-4, with TRBD1 as a possible D gene (6 bases). The CDR3 runs to 14 residues. Deletions cut 6 bases from V and 0 bases from J, with 10 bases between. CDR1 and CDR2 from the germline V gene are MRHNA and SNTAGT. For the CDR3, the DNA is TGTGCCAGCAGGCAGGGGAGCAGCACAGATACGCAGTATTTT. Its translation is CASRQGSSTDTQYF.

This clone came up a few times. The V call is TRBV18, the J call TRBJ1-6; D might be TRBD1 (6 bases). The germline V gene has CDR1 KGHSH and CDR2 LQKENI. This CDR3 spans 15 amino acids. V shed 6 bases and J shed 5 bases, with 14 bases lying between them. The CDR3 protein is CASSAQGQHNSPLHF. The DNA of the CDR3 is TGTGCCAGCTCGGCCCAAGGACAGCATAATTCACCCCTCCACTTT.

V usage is TRBV5-4 and J usage is TRBJ1-1; no firm D call. V dropped 4 bases and J dropped 0 bases, with 16 bases sitting between them. Germline CDR1 and CDR2: SGHNT and YYREEE (reference sequence). The CDR3 extends over 16 amino acids. Here the CDR3 DNA reads TGTGCCAGCAGCCTGGAGAATATGGGCCTGAACACTGAAGCTTTCTTT. It encodes CASSLENMGLNTEAFF.

This clone showed up just once. The V and J genes are TRBV5-8 and TRBJ2-7, with 9 bases fitting TRBD1. The CDR3 has 16 amino acids. Losses at the gene ends were 4 bases for V and 2 bases for J; bases not matched to a gene: 10. Germline CDR1 reads SGHTS; CDR2 reads YDEGEE. The CDR3 reads CASSPWKGQGTYEQYF. CDR3 in DNA: TGTGCCAGCAGCCCTTGGAAGGGACAGGGTACCTACGAGCAGTACTTC. Looking up the rest from reference TRBV5-8 and TRBJ2-7 gives the full variable domain: EAGVTQSPTHLIKTRGQQATLRCSPISGHTSVYWYQQALGLGLQFLLWYDEGEERNRGNFPPRFSGRQFPNYSSELNVNALELEDSALYLCASSPWKGQGTYEQYFGPGTRLTVT.

The chain recombines TRBV9 with TRBJ2-1; TRBD2 agrees at 12 bases. Germline CDR1 SGDLS, CDR2 YYNGEE. CDR3 length: 15 amino acids. V shed 4 bases, J shed 5 bases, and the junction held 4 bases outside the gene matches. CDR3 nucleotides: TGTGCCAGCAGCTGGACTAGCGGGGTTAACAATGAGCAGTTCTTC. It codes for CASSWTSGVNNEQFF.

This sequence joins TRBV3-1 (or the pseudogene TRBV3-2) and TRBJ2-2; tentatively, D is TRBD1 (6 bases). The germline V gene has CDR1 LGHDT and CDR2 YNNKEL (reference sequence). Trimming shortened V by 1 base and J by 4 bases, and 10 bases separated the two germline ends. This CDR3 comprises 15 residues. This CDR3 reads CASSQAIRGTGELFF. Here the CDR3 DNA reads TGTGCCAGCAGCCAAGCAATCAGGGGCACCGGGGAGCTGTTTTTT.

The V and J genes are TRBV28 and TRBJ2-6, with TRBD1 matching over 8 bases. This CDR3 has 18 residues. The germline V gene has CDR1 MDHEN and CDR2 SYDVKM. Trimming removed 7 bases from V and 0 bases from J; junction bases left unmatched: 11. This CDR3 is CASTGGQGPYSGANVLTF. CDR3 in DNA: TGTGCCAGCACCGGAGGACAGGGACCATACTCTGGGGCCAACGTCCTGACTTTC.

This sequence joins TRBV3-1 (or the pseudogene TRBV3-2) and TRBJ2-7, with TRBD1 matching over 10 bases. With V trimmed by 3 bases and J by 6 bases, 11 bases remained unmatched. Germline CDR1 is LGHDT and CDR2 is YNNKEL (reference sequence). This CDR3 has 16 amino acids. CDR3 DNA sequence: TGTGCCAGCAGCCACACAAAGGGACAGGGGCAGATCGAGCAGTACTTC. Its protein is CASSHTKGQGQIEQYF.

The chain links TRBV18 to TRBJ1-1; TRBD1 agrees at 10 bases. This CDR3 spans 13 amino acids. The germline V gene encodes CDR1 KGHSH and CDR2 LQKENI. The ends lost 10 bases at V and 2 bases at J; junction bases unmatched: 4. The CDR3 reads CATRDRGNTEAFF. The CDR3 region has the DNA TGTGCCACCAGGGACAGGGGAAACACTGAAGCTTTCTTT.

The genes are TRBV29-1 and TRBJ2-2; possibly TRBD1 for D (6 bases). The CDR3 sequence is 13 residues long. Germline CDR1 reads SQVTM; CDR2 reads ANQGSEA. Trimming shortened V by 6 bases and J by 0 bases, and 8 bases separated the two germline ends. The CDR3 reads CSVSGANTGELFF. The CDR3, as DNA: TGCAGCGTGTCAGGGGCGAACACCGGGGAGCTGTTTTTT.

The V and J genes are TRBV5-4 and TRBJ1-6, with D tentatively TRBD1 (5 bases). The CDR3 totals 15 residues. V lost 2 bases, J lost 8 bases, and 14 bases lay in between. Looked up from germline, CDR1 is SGHNT and CDR2 is YYREEE (reference sequence). DNA for the CDR3: TGTGCCAGCAGCTTACGTCAGGGTTCTGATTCACCCCTCCACTTT. Encoded protein: CASSLRQGSDSPLHF.

This clone has more than one count but fewer than ten. Other DNA sequences in the sample encode the same CDR3. The chain carries TRBV28 and TRBJ2-3; 9 nucleotides match TRBD2. Trimming cost V 3 bases and J 4 bases; bases outside gene matches: 5. The CDR3 spans 15 residues. Looked up from germline, CDR1 is MDHEN and CDR2 is SYDVKM. The CDR3: CASSLIAGGPDTQYF. CDR3 nucleotide sequence: TGTGCCAGCAGTTTGATCGCGGGAGGGCCAGATACGCAGTATTTT.

J is TRBJ2-1 and V is TRBV19; D is possibly TRBD1 (5 bases). This CDR3 has 16 residues. V was clipped by 1 base and J by 0 bases, with 10 bases between them. CDR1 is LNHDA and CDR2 is SQIVND in the germline V gene (reference sequence). The CDR3 sequence: CASSIAQGSSYNEQFF. The CDR3 DNA follows: TGTGCCAGTAGTATAGCCCAGGGAAGCTCCTACAATGAGCAGTTCTTC.

This chain joins TRBV3-1 (or the pseudogene TRBV3-2) and TRBJ2-3; 11 nucleotides line up with TRBD2. J lost 2 bases, V lost 3 bases, and 10 bases had no gene match. Per germline, CDR1 LGHDT and CDR2 YNNKEL (reference sequence). This CDR3 spans 18 amino acids. The CDR3 reads CASSHGLAGGRSTDTQYF. The DNA for the CDR3 is TGTGCCAGCAGCCATGGCCTAGCGGGAGGTCGTTCCACAGATACGCAGTATTTT.

V usage is TRBV9 and J usage is TRBJ1-3, with 11 bases fitting TRBD1. Germline lookup yields CDR1 SGDLS and CDR2 YYNGEE. V gave up 3 bases and J gave up 0 bases; unmatched junction bases: 5. The CDR3 extends over 17 amino acids. The CDR3 loop reads CASSDGTGGISGNTIYF. The CDR3 region has the DNA TGTGCCAGCAGCGATGGGACAGGGGGGATCTCTGGAAACACCATATATTTT.

The rearrangement links TRBV30 to TRBJ2-7; the D is unclear. V lost 4 bases, J lost 5 bases, and 15 bases lay in between. CDR1 and CDR2 (germline): GTSNPN, SVGIG (reference sequence). This CDR3 region has 13 residues. The CDR3 protein is CAWNSLLGDEQYF. The DNA of the CDR3 is TGTGCCTGGAACAGCCTTTTGGGCGACGAGCAGTACTTC. The entire variable domain, with the rest obtained from reference TRBV30 and TRBJ2-7, is as follows: SQTIHQWPATLVQPVGSPLSLECTVEGTSNPNLYWYRQAAGRGLQLLFYSVGIGQISSEVPQNLSASRPQDRQFILSSKKLLLSDSGFYLCAWNSLLGDEQYFGPGTRLTVT.

The chain links TRBV10-1 to TRBJ2-1, with 13 nucleotides matching TRBD2. Per germline, CDR1 WNHNN and CDR2 SYGVQD (reference sequence). Trimming took 3 bases from V and 0 from J; bases not matched to a gene: 14. The CDR3 covers 21 residues. CDR3 DNA sequence: TGCGCCAGCAGTGAATCCCGTTCGGGGACTAGCGGGAAGAGCTCCTACAATGAGCAGTTCTTC. Translating gives CASSESRSGTSGKSSYNEQFF.

This clone was seen just once. The rearrangement links TRBV4-3 to TRBJ2-2, with 9 bases matching TRBD2. J was trimmed by 5 bases and V by 4 bases; bases with no gene match: 8. CDR3 length: 16 amino acids. CDR1 is LGHNA and CDR2 is YSLEER in the germline V gene. The CDR3 here is CASSPSGTSKTGELFF. Written as DNA, the CDR3 is TGCGCCAGCAGCCCTAGCGGGACTTCCAAAACCGGGGAGCTGTTTTTT.